Each of the 18 T cell receptor beta chains below was sequenced from the same sample in a study of CD8+CD57+ T cells in acquired aplastic anemia. The TCR beta profiling, which covered VDJ combination and CDR3 sequence, was carried out using genomic DNA as the template. TCRdb re-called the reads with MiXCR, one entry per CDR3 protein. The sample includes around 290,000 distinct CDR3 sequences, 45% to 65% of them seen just once. Patients chosen for sequencing had CD8+CD57+ cells that had expanded, as shown by flow cytometry. Material: sorted CD4+, CD8+, or CD8+CD57+ T cells (not recorded which) from PBMCs. These TCRs come from a human donor with aplastic anemia.

This chain connects TRBV5-4 to TRBJ2-7; the match to TRBD2 covers 10 bases. The CDR3 totals 15 residues. The germline CDR1 and CDR2 sequences are SGHNT and YYREEE (reference sequence). Losses at the gene ends were 2 bases for V and 4 bases for J; bases not matched to a gene: 6. The CDR3 bases are TGTGCCAGCAGCTTCTCTAGCGGGAGTGAGTACGAGCAGTACTTC. Its protein product is CASSFSSGSEYEQYF.

CDR3 nucleotides: TGTGCCACCAGCCTATTCGTGCAGACCCAGTACTTC. It encodes CATSLFVQTQYF. The chain couples TRBV15 to TRBJ2-5; D is undetermined. The CDR3 extends over 12 amino acids. The V end lost 5 bases, the J end lost 6 bases, and 10 bases lay between the germline ends. Germline values: CDR1 LNHNV, CDR2 YYDKDF (reference sequence).

V usage is TRBV5-1 and J usage is TRBJ1-2; 12 bases are a match to TRBD1. J lost 4 bases, V lost 4 bases, and 5 bases had no gene match. CDR3 length equals 15 residues. CDR1 is SGHRS, CDR2 YFSETQ, per germline. CDR3 sequence: CASSRDRGQGYGYTF. The DNA of the CDR3 is TGCGCCAGCAGCAGGGACAGGGGGCAGGGCTATGGCTACACCTTC. Using reference TRBV5-1 and TRBJ1-2 for the parts outside the CDR3, the full variable domain is KAGVTQTPRYLIKTRGQQVTLSCSPISGHRSVSWYQQTPGQGLQFLFEYFSETQRNKGNFPGRFSGRQFSNSRSEMNVSTLELGDSALYLCASSRDRGQGYGYTFGSGTRLTVV.

The chain joins TRBV7-9 to TRBJ2-5; TRBD2 aligns across 8 bases. Germline CDR1 reads SEHNR; CDR2 reads FQNEAQ (reference sequence). V dropped 6 bases and J dropped 4; count of bases not matched to a gene: 7. The length of the CDR3 is 14 residues. The chain's CDR3 is CASSTGGERETQYF. CDR3 sequence (DNA): TGTGCCAGCAGTACGGGGGGGGAGAGAGAGACCCAGTACTTC.

The genes are TRBV25-1 and TRBJ2-7; D not resolved. This CDR3 has 12 amino acids. In germline, CDR1 is MGHDK, CDR2 SYGVNS. The germline V and J ends were trimmed by 1 base and 10 bases, with 11 bases remaining between them. In DNA, the CDR3 is TGTGCCAGCAGTGAATGGTTGGGCTTTCAGTACTTC. Protein sequence: CASSEWLGFQYF.

This clonotype was seen ten or more times. V usage is TRBV30 and J usage is TRBJ2-7; 7 bases map to TRBD2. This CDR3 spans 13 amino acids. Germline CDR1 GTSNPN, CDR2 SVGIG (reference sequence). V dropped 5 bases and J dropped 6; count of bases not matched to a gene: 10. The CDR3 region is CAWSKGGSTEQYF. The CDR3 DNA sequence: TGTGCCTGGTCAAAAGGCGGGAGTACCGAGCAGTACTTC.

The rearrangement joins TRBV12-3 or TRBV12-4 to TRBJ1-1; the D gene is possibly TRBD1 (5 bases). The CDR3 has 13 residues. The V end lost 5 bases, the J end lost 11 bases, and 18 bases lay between the germline ends. The CDR3 protein is CASSVGANTKAFF. Here the CDR3 DNA reads TGTGCCAGCAGTGTAGGGGCGAACACTAAGGCTTTCTTT.

This clonotype was picked up many times. The gene calls are TRBV19 and TRBJ2-5; a weak D match, TRBD1 (6 bases). Germline CDR1 is LNHDA and CDR2 is SQIVND (reference sequence). This CDR3 has 14 residues. Trimming removed 2 bases from V and 0 bases from J, with 7 bases in between. The CDR3 loop reads CASSIRDNQETQYF. For the CDR3, the DNA is TGTGCCAGTAGTATAAGGGACAACCAAGAGACCCAGTACTTC. The full variable domain, completed using reference TRBV19 and TRBJ2-5, is DGGITQSPKYLFRKEGQNVTLSCEQNLNHDAMYWYRQDPGQGLRLIYYSQIVNDFQKGDIAEGYSVSREKKESFPLTVTSAQKNPTAFYLCASSIRDNQETQYFGPGTRLLVL.

V gene TRBV7-8 combines with J gene TRBJ2-7; possibly TRBD1 for D (6 bases). V was trimmed by 5 bases and J by 4 bases, leaving 15 bases between them. CDR3 length equals 14 residues. Germline V gene data show CDR1 as SGHVS and CDR2 as FQNEAQ. The CDR3 region is CASSPEARGYEQYF. For the CDR3, the DNA is TGTGCCAGCAGCCCCGAGGCCAGGGGATACGAGCAGTACTTC. The full variable domain, with the rest looked up from reference TRBV7-8 and TRBJ2-7, is GAGVSQSPRYKVAKRGQDVALRCDPISGHVSLFWYQQALGQGPEFLTYFQNEAQLDKSGLPSDRFFAERPEGSVSTLKIQRTQQEDSAVYLCASSPEARGYEQYFGPGTRLTVT.

The J gene is TRBJ2-1, the V gene TRBV20-1; 9 bases line up with TRBD2. V lost 5 bases to trimming and J lost 5 bases; unmatched junction nucleotides: 16. Per the germline V gene, CDR1 is DFQATT and CDR2 is SNEGSKA (reference sequence). CDR3 length: 17 amino acids. The CDR3 loop is CSAAPYGATSGHNEQFF. In DNA form, the CDR3 reads TGCAGTGCTGCCCCCTATGGCGCGACTAGCGGCCACAATGAGCAGTTCTTC.

This clonotype was found a few times. The chain couples TRBV2 to TRBJ1-6; 11 bases are shared with TRBD1. The J segment lost 11 bases and the V segment lost 6 bases, leaving 9 bases of the junction unmatched. This CDR3 region has 15 residues. Looked up from germline, CDR1 is SNHLY and CDR2 is FYNNEI. CDR3 in amino acids: CASSYTGTGGPPLHF. DNA for the CDR3: TGTGCCAGCAGCTATACCGGGACAGGGGGGCCACCCCTCCACTTT.

This clonotype was picked up a small number of times. V is TRBV7-2 and J is TRBJ2-1; 9 nucleotides align to TRBD2. The CDR3 sequence is 16 residues long. The J segment lost 5 bases and the V segment lost 2 bases, leaving 7 bases of the junction unmatched. Germline CDR1 and CDR2: SGHTA and FQGNSA. DNA for the CDR3: TGTGCCAGCAGCTTATCCGGCGGGAGGGCCGACAATGAGCAGTTCTTC. Its protein product is CASSLSGGRADNEQFF.

The J gene is TRBJ2-4, the V gene TRBV2, with D possibly being TRBD2 (6 bases). The CDR3 runs to 14 residues. CDR1 is SNHLY and CDR2 is FYNNEI in the germline V gene. V lost 8 bases to trimming and J lost 2 bases, with 13 bases between them. The CDR3 protein is CASAGRGSKNIQYF. In nucleotides, the CDR3 is TGTGCCAGCGCCGGACGGGGGTCCAAAAACATTCAGTACTTC.

This clonotype occurred many times. V and J are TRBV5-1 and TRBJ2-2, with TRBD1 matching over 7 bases. V shed 4 bases, J shed 2 bases, and the junction held 11 bases outside the gene matches. This CDR3 is built from 17 residues. Germline V gene lookup returns CDR1 SGHRS and CDR2 YFSETQ. The DNA for the CDR3 is TGCGCCAGCAGCGGGCAACCGGGACAGCCAAACACCGGGGAGCTGTTTTTT. Amino acid sequence: CASSGQPGQPNTGELFF.

A few counts support this clonotype. V gene TRBV10-3 combines with J gene TRBJ2-7; TRBD2 might be the D (5 bases). Germline V gene lookup returns CDR1 ENHRY and CDR2 SYGVKD. The V end was cut by 9 bases, the J end by 3 bases, with 18 bases between. This CDR3 is built from 14 residues. The CDR3 protein is CAIVEERAHYEQYF. The DNA for the CDR3 is TGTGCCATTGTGGAAGAGAGGGCTCACTACGAGCAGTACTTC.

The V gene is TRBV15, the J gene TRBJ1-6; the D gene is possibly TRBD1 (5 bases). Deletions cut 5 bases from V and 10 bases from J, with 21 bases between. There are 16 residues in the CDR3. Germline CDR1 is LNHNV and CDR2 is YYDKDF (reference sequence). The CDR3 DNA is TGTGCCACCAGCTCCGGACGGGCCAGGGTAAAGTCACCCCTCCACTTT. It encodes CATSSGRARVKSPLHF.

V is TRBV7-6 and J is TRBJ2-7; 10 bases fit TRBD1. The V and J ends lost 5 bases and 5 bases, in that order; junction bases with no gene match: 9. Germline lookup yields CDR1 SGHVS and CDR2 FNYEAQ. The CDR3 has 15 amino acids. CDR3 nucleotide sequence: TGTGCCAGCAGCCGGACCGGGACAGGGGTCGACGAGCAGTACTTC. Its protein is CASSRTGTGVDEQYF.

This sequence joins TRBV2 and TRBJ1-4; 8 nucleotides agree with TRBD1. The CDR3 sequence is 15 residues long. V shed 5 bases, J shed 8 bases, and the junction held 10 bases outside the gene matches. Germline CDR1 and CDR2: SNHLY and FYNNEI. CDR3 in amino acids: CASSLGQGRGEKLFF. The CDR3 DNA reads TGTGCCAGCAGTCTCGGACAGGGAAGAGGCGAAAAACTGTTTTTT.